Below are 3 T cell receptor beta chains sequenced from a single sample in a study of beta chain features in type 1 diabetes. Reverse transcription of all isolated RNA meant that expressed TCRB transcripts were sequenced. TCRdb's copy holds only in-frame clones and misses some; the assay was immunoSEQ multiplex PCR. This table has under 450,000 clones, approximately 15% appearing once. The sample comprised naive CD4+ T cells from blood. These receptors were collected from a woman aged 18-30 years in good health.

This clone was counted only a few times. The V call is TRBV15, the J call TRBJ2-5; TRBD2 might be the D (5 bases). The CDR3 contains 13 residues. Trimming pared 0 bases from V and 5 bases from J, leaving 7 bases between. Germline CDR1 reads LNHNV; CDR2 reads YYDKDF (reference sequence). CDR3 protein: CATSRDRRETQYF. The CDR3 DNA reads TGTGCCACCAGCAGAGATAGGAGGGAGACCCAGTACTTC. The full variable domain, rest sourced from reference TRBV15 and TRBJ2-5, is DAMVIQNPRYQVTQFGKPVTLSCSQTLNHNVMYWYQQKSSQAPKLLFHYYDKDFNNEADTPDNFQSRRPNTSFCFLDIRSPGLGDTAMYLCATSRDRRETQYFGPGTRLLVL.

This clone was recorded a few times. In nucleotides, the CDR3 is TGTGCCAGCAGTTGGAAGGGGCCCCTAACCGGGGAGCTGTTTTTT. Translating it yields CASSWKGPLTGELFF. V gene TRBV7-2 combines with J gene TRBJ2-2; D may be TRBD1 (5 bases). The germline CDR1 and CDR2 sequences are SGHTA and FQGNSA. CDR3 size: 15 residues. Trimming took off 6 bases at V and 5 bases at J, with 16 bases between the two ends. Supplemented by reference TRBV7-2 and TRBJ2-2, the full variable domain reads GAGVSQSPSNKVTEKGKDVELRCDPISGHTALYWYRQSLGQGLEFLIYFQGNSAPDKSGLPSDRFSAERTGGSVSTLTIQRTQQEDSAVYLCASSWKGPLTGELFFGEGSRLTVL.

This clone was counted between two and nine times. This sequence joins TRBV30 and TRBJ1-1, with TRBD1 matching 9 bases. Germline V lookup: CDR1 GTSNPN, CDR2 SVGIG (reference sequence). CDR3 size: 11 residues. The V segment lost 5 bases and the J segment 8 bases; nucleotides outside the gene matches: 3. DNA of the CDR3: TGTGCCTGGGAACAGGGGGCCGAAGCTTTCTTT. Its translation: CAWEQGAEAFF. Full variable domain (outside the CDR3, taken from reference TRBV30 and TRBJ1-1): SQTIHQWPATLVQPVGSPLSLECTVEGTSNPNLYWYRQAAGRGLQLLFYSVGIGQISSEVPQNLSASRPQDRQFILSSKKLLLSDSGFYLCAWEQGAEAFFGQGTRLTVV.